This paragraph covers one T cell receptor (beta chain) sequence. This could be a read error, since a much larger clone is one nucleotide away. This specimen belongs to a study of shared clonotypes between healthy human individuals. The table came from immunoSEQ multiplex PCR; TCRdb's copy has only in-frame clones and leaves some out. The table has approximately 500,000 clones, approximately 84% seen once; the top ten hold roughly 12%. The CDR3 runs 14 residues. Per germline, CDR1 MRHNA and CDR2 SNTAGT. The source material was PBMCs. This chain joins TRBV6-4 and TRBJ2-3; no definite D call. The source of this sequence is a woman aged 40 to 50 in good health. Some clones in this sample may be carry-over from other donors' samples. CDR3 residues: CASSDKDSTYTQYF. The CDR3 nucleotides read TGTGCCAGCAGTGACAAAGATAGCACATATACGCAGTATTTT.